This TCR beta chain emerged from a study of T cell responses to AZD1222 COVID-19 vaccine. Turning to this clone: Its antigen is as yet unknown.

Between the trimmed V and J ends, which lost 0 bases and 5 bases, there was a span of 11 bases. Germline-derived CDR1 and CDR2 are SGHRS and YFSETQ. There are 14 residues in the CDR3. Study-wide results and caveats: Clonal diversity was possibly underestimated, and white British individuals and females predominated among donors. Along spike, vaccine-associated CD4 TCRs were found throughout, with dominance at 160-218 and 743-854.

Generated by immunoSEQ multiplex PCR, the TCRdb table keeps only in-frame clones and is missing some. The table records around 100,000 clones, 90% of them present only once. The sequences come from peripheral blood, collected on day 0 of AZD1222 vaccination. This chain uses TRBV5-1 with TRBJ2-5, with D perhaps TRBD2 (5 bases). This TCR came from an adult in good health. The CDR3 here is CASSLEGGWETQYF. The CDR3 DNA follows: TGCGCCAGCAGCTTGGAAGGAGGTTGGGAGACCCAGTACTTC.